This T cell receptor (beta chain) emerged from a study of response to subunit inactivated influenza vaccine. The V gene's germline CDR1 is MDHEN and CDR2 SYDVKM. There are 17 residues in the CDR3. Trimming took off 2 bases at V and 1 base at J, with 18 bases between the two ends. Concerning this clonotype: Its antigen is not identified.

MiXCR was run by TCRdb on the RT-PCR reads, yielding one entry per CDR3 protein. This sample has almost 600,000 distinct CDR3 sequences; 11% to 15% occur once, and the top ten carry 11%. General observations from the study: Each seasonal influenza vaccination recruits few new T cells, the authors suggested.

The chain has TRBV28 and TRBJ2-7; D uncertain. Sequencing was performed on PBMCs from blood, taken 12 days after vaccination. This clonotype was sampled from a man between 50 and 59 years old who received an inactivated influenza vaccine. The CDR3 sequence: CASSLSPGRRRSYEQYF. DNA of the CDR3: TGTGCCAGCAGTTTAAGTCCCGGCCGCAGGCGGTCCTACGAGCAGTACTTC.